The 6 T cell receptor beta chains below were found in one sample sequenced in a study of shared clonotypes between healthy human individuals. CD45RO-negative CD8 cells positively selected for CCR7 made up the naive population, which excluded terminally differentiated effector memory CD45RA+ cells. Method: immunoSEQ multiplex PCR; TCRdb's copy keeps in-frame clones and lacks some. The sample has around 1,900,000 clones; about 94% are singletons. The sample taken for sequencing was naive CD8+ T cells from PBMCs. All receptors come from a man aged 18 to 29 in good health. Some clones in this sample may be carry-over from other donors' samples.

The rearrangement links TRBV14 to TRBJ2-7, with D possibly TRBD2 on 5 matching bases. The germline V and J ends were trimmed by 4 bases and 3 bases, with 19 bases remaining between them. The germline CDR1 and CDR2 sequences are SGHDN and FVKESK. This CDR3 comprises 16 residues. Written as DNA, the CDR3 is TGTGCCAGCAGCCGCGCCCCGATGGAGGTTGACTACGAGCAGTACTTC. Residues: CASSRAPMEVDYEQYF.

The chain recombines TRBV6-1 with TRBJ1-6; no reliable D call. The CDR3 spans 15 residues. Trimming pared 3 bases from V and 0 bases from J, leaving 6 bases between. Germline V gene data show CDR1 as MNHNS and CDR2 as SASEGT. The CDR3 DNA sequence: TGTGCCAGCAGTGATCGGAGCTCCTATAATTCACCCCTCCACTTT. It encodes CASSDRSSYNSPLHF.

V and J are TRBV27 and TRBJ1-1; D is unclear. CDR1 and CDR2 from the germline V gene are MNHEY and SMNVEV (reference sequence). This CDR3 contains 13 residues. Trimming stripped 8 bases from V and 7 bases from J, with 17 bases between. The CDR3 sequence: CASGWAGGFEAFF. The CDR3 nucleotides read TGTGCCAGCGGATGGGCAGGTGGATTTGAAGCTTTCTTT.

The chain has TRBV2 and TRBJ2-1; no reliable D call. CDR1 SNHLY and CDR2 FYNNEI come from the germline V gene. V lost 2 bases and J lost 0, with 11 bases in between. The CDR3 has 16 amino acids. The CDR3 sequence: CASSELSRYSYNEQFF. CDR3 coding DNA: TGTGCCAGCAGTGAACTCTCGCGGTACTCCTACAATGAGCAGTTCTTC.

This clone was recorded only once. The V and J genes are TRBV6-1 and TRBJ2-7; 12 nucleotides match TRBD2. The V gene end was trimmed by 1 base and the J gene end by 5 bases; junction bases not matched to a gene: 3. This CDR3 has 15 amino acids. Germline-derived CDR1 and CDR2 are MNHNS and SASEGT. CDR3 in amino acids: CASSEGLAGVHEQYF. DNA of the CDR3: TGTGCCAGCAGTGAAGGACTAGCGGGAGTGCACGAGCAGTACTTC.

CDR3 in DNA: TGTGCCAGCAGCTTGGGCCCAAATCAGCCCCAGCATTTT. As protein: CASSLGPNQPQHF. V gene TRBV5-4 combines with J gene TRBJ1-5; D not resolved. Looked up from germline, CDR1 is SGHNT and CDR2 is YYREEE (reference sequence). V was cut by 0 bases and J by 4 bases, with 5 bases left in between. This CDR3 region has 13 residues.